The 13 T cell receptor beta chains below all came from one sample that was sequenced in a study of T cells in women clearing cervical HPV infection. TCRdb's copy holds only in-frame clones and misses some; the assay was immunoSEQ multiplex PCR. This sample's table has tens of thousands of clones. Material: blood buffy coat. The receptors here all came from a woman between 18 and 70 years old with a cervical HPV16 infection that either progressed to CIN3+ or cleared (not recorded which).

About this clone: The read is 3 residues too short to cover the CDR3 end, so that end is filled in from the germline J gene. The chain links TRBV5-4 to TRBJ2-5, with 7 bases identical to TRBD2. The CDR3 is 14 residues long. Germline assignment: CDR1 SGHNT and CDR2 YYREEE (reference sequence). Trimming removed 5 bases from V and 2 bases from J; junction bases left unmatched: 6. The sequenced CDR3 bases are TGTGCCAGCAGTTCCGGGACTACACAAGAGACC. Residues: CASSSGTTQET. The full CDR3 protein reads CASSSGTTQETQYF. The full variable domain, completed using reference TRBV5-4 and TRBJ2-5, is ETGVTQSPTHLIKTRGQQVTLRCSSQSGHNTVSWYQQALGQGPQFIFQYYREEENGRGNFPPRFSGLQFPNYSSELNVNALELDDSALYLCASSSGTTQETQYFGPGTRLLVL.

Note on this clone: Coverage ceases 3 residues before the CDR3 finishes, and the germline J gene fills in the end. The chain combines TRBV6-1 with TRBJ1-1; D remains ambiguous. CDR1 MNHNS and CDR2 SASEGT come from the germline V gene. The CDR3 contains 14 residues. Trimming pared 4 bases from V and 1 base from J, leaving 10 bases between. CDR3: CASSASAGNTEAFF. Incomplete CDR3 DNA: TGTGCCAGCAGTGCAAGTGCAGGGAACACTGAA.

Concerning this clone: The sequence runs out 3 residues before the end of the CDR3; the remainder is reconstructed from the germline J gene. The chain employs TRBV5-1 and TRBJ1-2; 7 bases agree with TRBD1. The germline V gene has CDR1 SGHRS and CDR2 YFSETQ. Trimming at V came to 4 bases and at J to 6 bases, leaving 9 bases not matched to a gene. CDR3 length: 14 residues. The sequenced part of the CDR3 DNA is TGCGCCAGCAGCCTCAACTCGGGACAGAATGGC. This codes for CASSLNSGQNG. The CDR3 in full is CASSLNSGQNGYTF.

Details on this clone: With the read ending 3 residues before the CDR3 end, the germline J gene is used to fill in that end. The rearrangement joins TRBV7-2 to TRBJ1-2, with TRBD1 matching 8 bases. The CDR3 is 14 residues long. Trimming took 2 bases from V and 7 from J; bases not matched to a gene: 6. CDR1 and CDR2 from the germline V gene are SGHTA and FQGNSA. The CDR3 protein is CASSLPGGAGGYTF. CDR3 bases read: TGTGCCAGCAGCTTACCAGGGGGCGCGGGTGGC.

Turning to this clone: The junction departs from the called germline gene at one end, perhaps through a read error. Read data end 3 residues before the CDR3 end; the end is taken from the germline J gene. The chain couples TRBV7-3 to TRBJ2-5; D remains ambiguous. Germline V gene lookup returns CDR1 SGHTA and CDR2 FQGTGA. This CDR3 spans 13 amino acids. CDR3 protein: CASSINNQETQYF. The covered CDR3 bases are TGTGCCAGCAGCATTAATAACCAGGAGACC.

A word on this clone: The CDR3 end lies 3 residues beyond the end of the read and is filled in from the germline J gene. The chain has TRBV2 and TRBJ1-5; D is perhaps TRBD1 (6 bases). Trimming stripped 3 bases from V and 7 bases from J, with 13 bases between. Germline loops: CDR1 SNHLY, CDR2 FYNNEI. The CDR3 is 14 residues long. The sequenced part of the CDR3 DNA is TGTGCCAGCAGTGATGGCAGGGGAGAACAGCCC. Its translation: CASSDGRGEQP. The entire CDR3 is CASSDGRGEQPQHF.

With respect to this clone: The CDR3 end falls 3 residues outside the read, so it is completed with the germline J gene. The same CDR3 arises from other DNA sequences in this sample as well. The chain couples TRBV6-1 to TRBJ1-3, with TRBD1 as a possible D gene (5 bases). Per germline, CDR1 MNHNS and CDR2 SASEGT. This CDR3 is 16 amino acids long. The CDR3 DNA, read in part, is TGTGCCAGCAGTGAATCAAAAACCATGGACACCAGCCCC. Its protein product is CASSESKTMDTSP. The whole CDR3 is CASSESKTMDTSPIYF.

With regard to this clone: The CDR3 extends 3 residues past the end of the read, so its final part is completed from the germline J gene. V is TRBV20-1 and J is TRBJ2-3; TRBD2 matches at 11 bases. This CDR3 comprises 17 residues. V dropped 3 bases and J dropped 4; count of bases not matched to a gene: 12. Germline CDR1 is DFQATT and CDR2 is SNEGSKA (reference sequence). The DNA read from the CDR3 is TGCAGTGCTAGCTCTTGGCTAGCGGGGGGTGTTGCAGATACG. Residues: CSASSWLAGGVADT. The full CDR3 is CSASSWLAGGVADTQYF.

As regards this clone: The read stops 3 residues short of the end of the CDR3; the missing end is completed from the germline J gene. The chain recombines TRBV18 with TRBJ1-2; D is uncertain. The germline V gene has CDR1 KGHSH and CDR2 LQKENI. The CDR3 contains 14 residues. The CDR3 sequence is CASSPGGETDTYTF. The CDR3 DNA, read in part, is TGTGCCAGCTCACCAGGCGGGGAAACAGATACC.

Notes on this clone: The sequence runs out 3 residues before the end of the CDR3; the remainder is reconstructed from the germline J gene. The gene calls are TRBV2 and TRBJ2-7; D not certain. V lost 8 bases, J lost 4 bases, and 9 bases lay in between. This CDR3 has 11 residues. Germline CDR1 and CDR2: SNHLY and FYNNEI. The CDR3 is CASVELYEQYF. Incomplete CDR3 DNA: TGTGCCAGCGTGGAACTATACGAG.

The CDR3 bases that were read are TGTGCCAGTAGTATTAGGGGCAGGGGTGAGACC. Amino acids: CASSIRGRGET. The entire CDR3 sequence reads CASSIRGRGETQYF. The chain recombines TRBV19 with TRBJ2-5; tentative D call: TRBD1 (6 bases). The read gets to within 3 residues of the CDR3 end, and the germline J gene fills in the rest. V shed 3 bases and J shed 5 bases, with 13 bases lying between them. CDR1 and CDR2 (germline): LNHDA, SQIVND (reference sequence). The CDR3 length is 14 residues.

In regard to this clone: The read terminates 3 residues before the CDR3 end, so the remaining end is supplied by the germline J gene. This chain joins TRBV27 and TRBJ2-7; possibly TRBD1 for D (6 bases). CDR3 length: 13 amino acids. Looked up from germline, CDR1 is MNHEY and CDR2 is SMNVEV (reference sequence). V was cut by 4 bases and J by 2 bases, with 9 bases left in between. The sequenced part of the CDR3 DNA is TGTGCCAGCAGTTGGACAGTAGCCTACGAG. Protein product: CASSWTVAYE. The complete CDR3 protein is CASSWTVAYEQYF.

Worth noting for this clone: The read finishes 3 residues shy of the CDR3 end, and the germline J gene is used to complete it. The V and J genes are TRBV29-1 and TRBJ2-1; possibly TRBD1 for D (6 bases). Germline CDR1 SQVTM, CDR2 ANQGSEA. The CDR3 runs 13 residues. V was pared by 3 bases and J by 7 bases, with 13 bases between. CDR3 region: CSVDRTATNEQFF. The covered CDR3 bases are TGCAGCGTTGATAGGACAGCGACTAATGAG.